The rows below give T cell receptor beta chains drawn from one sample of a study of blood T cell repertoires in COVID-19. Only in-frame clones appear in the TCRdb table, and some are missing; sequencing was by immunoSEQ multiplex PCR. Here the sample spans some 360,000 clones, around 87% being singletons. The source material was peripheral blood. These receptors all come from a woman in her fifties or sixties with COVID-19, enrolled during active disease. Each CDR3 is given with its conserved first and last residue. A D gene is named only where the DNA matches it firmly.

V: TRBV25-1
D: NA
J: TRBJ2-1
DNA: TGTGCCACCTGGGACTGGCAGCTCAATGAGCAGTTCTTC
CDR3: CATWDWQLNEQFF

V: TRBV7-9
D: TRBD1
J: TRBJ1-6
DNA: TGTGCCAGCAGCCCTGGGACAGCGGATTTGACCCTCCACTTT
CDR3: CASSPGTADLTLHF

V: TRBV2
D: TRBD1
J: TRBJ2-4
DNA: TGTGCCAGCAGTGAAGCGTTTTGGGACAGGGGCTCTTTC
CDR3: CASSEAFWDRGSF

V: TRBV30
D: NA
J: TRBJ2-5
DNA: TGTGCCTGGAGTGTACTGGGGCCAGAGACCCAGTACTTC
CDR3: CAWSVLGPETQYF

V: TRBV19
D: TRBD1
J: TRBJ2-3
DNA: TGTGCCAGTAACCCGCAGGGGGCTACAGATACGCAGTATTTT
CDR3: CASNPQGATDTQYF

V: TRBV7-3
D: TRBD2
J: TRBJ2-3
DNA: TGTGCCAGCAGCCCCGGGGGGGTTGCCGGCACAGATACGCAGTATTTT
CDR3: CASSPGGVAGTDTQYF

V: TRBV13
D: TRBD1
J: TRBJ2-7
DNA: TGTGCCAGCAGCTCCCGGACAGGGGGGACCTACGAGCAGTACTTC
CDR3: CASSSRTGGTYEQYF

V: TRBV27
D: TRBD1
J: TRBJ1-6
DNA: TGTGCCAGCAGTTTATCGGGACAGGGGAGATCACCCCTCCACTTT
CDR3: CASSLSGQGRSPLHF

V: TRBV4-1
D: TRBD1
J: TRBJ1-2
DNA: TGCGCCAGCAGCCCCAACCCGGGACAGGGATTAGATGGCTACACCTTC
CDR3: CASSPNPGQGLDGYTF

V: TRBV9
D: NA
J: TRBJ2-7
DNA: TGTGCCAGCTCCCACAAAGGGAGCTACGAGCAGTACTTC
CDR3: CASSHKGSYEQYF

V: TRBV19
D: NA
J: TRBJ2-3
DNA: TGTGCCACTCGGACAGAGAGCACAGATACGCAGTATTTT
CDR3: CATRTESTDTQYF

V: TRBV6-1
D: TRBD1
J: TRBJ1-6
DNA: TGTGCCAGCAGTGGAGGGACAGATCAAAGCTCCTATAATTCACCCCTCCACTTT
CDR3: CASSGGTDQSSYNSPLHF

V: TRBV18
D: TRBD1
J: TRBJ1-1
DNA: TGTGCCACCGGACAGGGGCGCACTGAAGCTTTCTTT
CDR3: CATGQGRTEAFF

V: TRBV5-4
D: NA
J: TRBJ1-3
DNA: TGTGCCAGCAGCTTAGCCGGAAACACCATATATTTT
CDR3: CASSLAGNTIYF

V: TRBV24-1
D: NA
J: TRBJ2-1
DNA: TGTGCCACCAGTGAATCGGACACGATATACAATGAGCAGTTCTTC
CDR3: CATSESDTIYNEQFF